The 12 T cell receptor beta chains below all came from one sample that was sequenced in a study of response to subunit inactivated influenza vaccine listed by TCRdb under 2018. The library was made by RT-PCR. The instrument was an Illumina HiSeq 2500. The public sequencing data were trimmed at Q25 with fastp and processed into clonotypes with MiXCR by TCRdb, which kept only in-frame beta chains. Identical CDR3 protein sequences are pooled into one entry, listed with their most common genes and DNA. The sample profile shows about 170,000 distinct CDR3 sequences; roughly 12% of them were found once. The ten biggest clones cover 25% to 35% of the sample. These data also formed part of another study, on T cells expressing NK-cell markers. In that second paper, the authors write: TCR beta cDNA libraries were made by 5'RACE template switching that added a universal primer site and unique molecular identifiers.

Sample: CD8+ T cells sorted from PBMCs, taken about 11 days after vaccination. The receptor source for this set is a man aged 50 to 60 who received an inactivated influenza vaccine. Donor details come from another sample of the same person, matched by shared clones.

The rearrangement joins TRBV10-2 to TRBJ1-1, with D maybe TRBD1 (5 bases). Germline CDR1 WSHSY, CDR2 SAAADI. This CDR3 has 13 amino acids. Trimming shortened V by 1 base and J by 4 bases, and 7 bases separated the two germline ends. CDR3 amino acids: CASSEWQGTEAFF. CDR3 DNA: TGCGCCAGCAGTGAGTGGCAGGGCACTGAAGCTTTCTTT.

In this sample, this clonotype turned up a few times. V gene TRBV4-1 combines with J gene TRBJ2-5; D perhaps matches TRBD1 (6 bases). The CDR3 spans 14 residues. Per the germline V gene, CDR1 is MGHRA and CDR2 is YSYEKL. Between the trimmed V and J ends, which lost 5 bases and 3 bases, there was a span of 13 bases. CDR3 bases: TGCGCCAGCAGCACTATAAACAGGGAAGAGACCCAGTACTTC. As protein: CASSTINREETQYF.

The sample holds many counts of this clonotype. The rearrangement links TRBV28 to TRBJ1-1; possible D gene TRBD1, 6 bases. Germline V gives CDR1 MDHEN, CDR2 SYDVKM. With 3 bases removed from V and 10 bases from J, the gap between germline ends came to 15 bases. This CDR3 comprises 13 residues. CDR3 residues: CASSLGGAASAFF. As DNA, the CDR3 is TGTGCCAGCAGTTTGGGGGGGGCAGCTTCAGCTTTCTTT.

The chain recombines TRBV12-3 or TRBV12-4 with TRBJ2-5, with D unresolved. V dropped 3 bases and J dropped 1 base, with 9 bases sitting between them. The CDR3 is 14 amino acids. The CDR3 nucleotides are TGTGCCAGCAGTTTCGGATATATCCAAGAGACCCAGTACTTC. Protein product: CASSFGYIQETQYF.

J is TRBJ2-7 and V is TRBV9; D remains unclear. Germline CDR1 is SGDLS and CDR2 is YYNGEE. V lost 2 bases, J lost 0 bases, and 9 bases lay in between. This CDR3 is 14 amino acids long. CDR3 coding DNA: TGTGCCAGCAGCGTCTCCGCGGTCTCCTACGAGCAGTACTTC. Its protein product is CASSVSAVSYEQYF.

CDR3 DNA: TGTGCCAGCAGCTTAGTCGGGACAGGCTTAGGAGAGCAGTTCTTC. Its translation is CASSLVGTGLGEQFF. The chain is built from TRBV11-2 and TRBJ2-1; 8 bases line up with TRBD1. CDR3 length: 15 residues. The germline V gene encodes CDR1 SGHAT and CDR2 FQNNGV. J gave up 10 bases and V 1 base, and 9 bases lay outside the gene matches.

This clonotype was counted at least ten times. This chain joins TRBV7-9 and TRBJ2-2; D ambiguous. The germline V and J ends were trimmed by 1 base and 4 bases, with 7 bases remaining between them. Germline CDR1 is SEHNR and CDR2 is FQNEAQ (reference sequence). The CDR3 has 14 residues. Written as DNA, the CDR3 is TGTGCCAGCAGCTTAGTTATTGGCACCGGGGAGCTGTTTTTT. Its translation: CASSLVIGTGELFF. Combining the CDR3 with reference TRBV7-9 and TRBJ2-2 gives the whole variable domain DTGVSQNPRHKITKRGQNVTFRCDPISEHNRLYWYRQTLGQGPEFLTYFQNEAQLEKSRLLSDRFSAERPKGSFSTLEIQRTEQGDSAMYLCASSLVIGTGELFFGEGSRLTVL.

This clonotype was observed a few times. The V gene is TRBV7-9, the J gene TRBJ2-3; D remains ambiguous. Germline V gene lookup returns CDR1 SEHNR and CDR2 FQNEAQ (reference sequence). V was cut by 0 bases and J by 2 bases, with 12 bases left in between. This CDR3 is built from 16 residues. The CDR3 protein is CASSLADSLTTDTQYF. The CDR3 coding sequence is TGTGCCAGCAGCTTAGCGGATAGCCTAACCACAGATACGCAGTATTTT.

Only a few counts were recorded for this clonotype. This chain uses TRBV7-2 with TRBJ1-1; D possibly corresponds to TRBD1 (6 bases). The CDR3 totals 16 residues. Trimming removed 3 bases from V and 8 bases from J, with 22 bases in between. CDR1 and CDR2 (germline): SGHTA, FQGNSA. The DNA of the CDR3 is TGTGCCAGCAGCTTTACGTCGGGCAGGGGCGGAACAGAAGCTTTCTTT. This gives the protein CASSFTSGRGGTEAFF.

V usage is TRBV7-8 and J usage is TRBJ2-1; D call uncertain. The V gene lost 8 bases and the J gene lost 6 bases, with 11 bases spanning the gap. The CDR3 length is 12 residues. From germline, CDR1 is SGHVS and CDR2 FQNEAQ. Written as DNA, the CDR3 is TGTGCCAGCGGAAGTCCAGGCAATGAGCAGTTCTTC. This translates into CASGSPGNEQFF. Based on the CDR3 plus reference TRBV7-8 and TRBJ2-1, the full variable domain is GAGVSQSPRYKVAKRGQDVALRCDPISGHVSLFWYQQALGQGPEFLTYFQNEAQLDKSGLPSDRFFAERPEGSVSTLKIQRTQQEDSAVYLCASGSPGNEQFFGPGTRLTVL.

The gene calls are TRBV27 and TRBJ1-1, with 8 bases lining up with TRBD1. There are 16 residues in the CDR3. Germline V lookup: CDR1 MNHEY, CDR2 SMNVEV (reference sequence). V trimming: 4 bases; J trimming: 0 bases; junction bases outside the gene matches: 7. This CDR3 reads CASSSNGQGLNTEAFF. The CDR3 nucleotides are TGTGCCAGCAGTTCGAACGGACAGGGCCTGAACACTGAAGCTTTCTTT.

This clonotype was seen at least ten times. This rearrangement joins TRBV5-4 to TRBJ1-4; D is perhaps TRBD1 (5 bases). CDR1 and CDR2 from the germline V gene are SGHNT and YYREEE (reference sequence). V lost 7 bases, J lost 5 bases, and 15 bases lay in between. The CDR3 loop spans 14 amino acids. The CDR3 spells CASSSDSLNEKLFF. The DNA of the CDR3 is TGTGCCAGCTCTTCTGACAGTTTAAATGAAAAACTGTTTTTT.